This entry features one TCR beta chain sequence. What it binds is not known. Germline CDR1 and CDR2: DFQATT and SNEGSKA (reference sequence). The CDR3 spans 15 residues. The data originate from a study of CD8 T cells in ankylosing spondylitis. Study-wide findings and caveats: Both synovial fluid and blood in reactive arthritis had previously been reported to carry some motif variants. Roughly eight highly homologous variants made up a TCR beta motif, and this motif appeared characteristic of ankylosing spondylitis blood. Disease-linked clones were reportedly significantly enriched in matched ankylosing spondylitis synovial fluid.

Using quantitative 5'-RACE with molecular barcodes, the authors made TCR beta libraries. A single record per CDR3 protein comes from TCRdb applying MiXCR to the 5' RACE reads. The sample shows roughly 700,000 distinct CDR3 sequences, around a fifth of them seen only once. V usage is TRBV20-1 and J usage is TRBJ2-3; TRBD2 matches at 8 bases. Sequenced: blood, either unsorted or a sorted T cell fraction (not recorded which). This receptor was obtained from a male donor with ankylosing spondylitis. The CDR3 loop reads CSGRVVGLGSDTQYF. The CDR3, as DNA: TGCAGCGGCAGAGTCGTGGGACTAGGATCGGATACGCAGTATTTT.